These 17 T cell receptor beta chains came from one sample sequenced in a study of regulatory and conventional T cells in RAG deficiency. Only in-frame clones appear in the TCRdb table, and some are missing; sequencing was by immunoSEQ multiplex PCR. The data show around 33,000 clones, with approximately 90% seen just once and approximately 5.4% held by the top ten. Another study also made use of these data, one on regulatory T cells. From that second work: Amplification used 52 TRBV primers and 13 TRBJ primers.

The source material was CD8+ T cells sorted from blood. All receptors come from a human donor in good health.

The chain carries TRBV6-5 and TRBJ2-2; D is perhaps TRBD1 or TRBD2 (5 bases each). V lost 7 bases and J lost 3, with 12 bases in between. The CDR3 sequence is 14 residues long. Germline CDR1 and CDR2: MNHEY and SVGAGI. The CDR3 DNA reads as TGTGCCAGCACTTCCGGGACCTACACCGGGGAGCTGTTTTTT. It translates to CASTSGTYTGELFF.

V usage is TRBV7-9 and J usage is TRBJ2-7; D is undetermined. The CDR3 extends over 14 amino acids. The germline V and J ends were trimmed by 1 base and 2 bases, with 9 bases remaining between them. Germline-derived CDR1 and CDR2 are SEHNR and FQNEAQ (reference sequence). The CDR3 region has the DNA TGTGCCAGCAGCTTAGTAACACTACCCTACGAGCAGTACTTC. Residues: CASSLVTLPYEQYF.

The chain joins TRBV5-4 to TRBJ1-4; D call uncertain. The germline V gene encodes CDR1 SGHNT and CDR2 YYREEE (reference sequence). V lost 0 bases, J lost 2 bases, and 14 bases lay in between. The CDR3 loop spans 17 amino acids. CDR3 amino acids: CASSLDPSWVTNEKLFF. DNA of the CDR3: TGTGCCAGCAGCTTGGACCCCTCGTGGGTTACTAATGAAAAACTGTTTTTT.

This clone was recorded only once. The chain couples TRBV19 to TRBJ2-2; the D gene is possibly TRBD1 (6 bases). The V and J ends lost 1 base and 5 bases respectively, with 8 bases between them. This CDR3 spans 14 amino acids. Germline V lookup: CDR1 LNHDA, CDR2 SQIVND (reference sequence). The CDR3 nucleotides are TGTGCCAGTAGTATAGGAACAGGGACCGGGGAGCTGTTTTTT. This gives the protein CASSIGTGTGELFF.

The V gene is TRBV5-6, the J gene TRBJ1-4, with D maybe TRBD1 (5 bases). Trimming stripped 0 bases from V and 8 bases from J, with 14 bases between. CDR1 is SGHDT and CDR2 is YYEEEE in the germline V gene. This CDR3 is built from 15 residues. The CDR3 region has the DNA TGTGCCAGCAGCTTGGCCCAGGGCCGGGTGGAAAAACTGTTTTTT. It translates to CASSLAQGRVEKLFF.

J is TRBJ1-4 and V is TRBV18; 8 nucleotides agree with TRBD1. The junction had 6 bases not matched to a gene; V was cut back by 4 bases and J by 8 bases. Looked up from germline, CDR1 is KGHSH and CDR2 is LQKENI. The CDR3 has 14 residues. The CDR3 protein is CASSLQGAQEKLFF. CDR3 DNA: TGTGCCAGCTCACTGCAGGGGGCTCAGGAAAAACTGTTTTTT.

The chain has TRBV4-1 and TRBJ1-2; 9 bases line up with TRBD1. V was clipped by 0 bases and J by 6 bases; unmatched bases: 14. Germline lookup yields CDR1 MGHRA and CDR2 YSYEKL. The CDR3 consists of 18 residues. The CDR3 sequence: CASSQDFEGTGLYNGYTF. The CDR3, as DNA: TGCGCCAGCAGCCAAGATTTTGAGGGGACAGGGTTGTATAATGGCTACACCTTC.

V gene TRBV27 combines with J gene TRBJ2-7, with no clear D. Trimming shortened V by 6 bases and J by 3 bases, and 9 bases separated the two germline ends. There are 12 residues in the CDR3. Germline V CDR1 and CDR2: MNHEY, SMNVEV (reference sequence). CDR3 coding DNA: TGTGCCAGCAGGGGGTCCTACTACGAGCAGTACTTC. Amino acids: CASRGSYYEQYF.

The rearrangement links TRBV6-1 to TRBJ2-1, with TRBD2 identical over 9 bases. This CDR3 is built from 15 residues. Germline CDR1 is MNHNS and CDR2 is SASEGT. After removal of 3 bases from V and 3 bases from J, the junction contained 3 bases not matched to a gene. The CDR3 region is CASSDSTSGYNEQFF. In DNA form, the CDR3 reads TGTGCCAGCAGTGACTCGACTAGCGGCTACAATGAGCAGTTCTTC.

The CDR3 region is CASTGGENYGYTF. Written as DNA, the CDR3 is TGTGCCTCAACAGGGGGAGAAAACTATGGCTACACCTTC. V usage is TRBV28 and J usage is TRBJ1-2; 8 nucleotides match TRBD1. CDR3 length: 13 amino acids. Per the germline V gene, CDR1 is MDHEN and CDR2 is SYDVKM. V lost 11 bases to trimming and J lost 2 bases; unmatched junction nucleotides: 7.

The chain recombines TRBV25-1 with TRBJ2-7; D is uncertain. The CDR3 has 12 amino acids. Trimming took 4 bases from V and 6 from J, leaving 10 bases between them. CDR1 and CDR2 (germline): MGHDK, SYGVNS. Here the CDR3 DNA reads TGTGCCAGCAGTGCTTCCCCCGGCGAGCAGTACTTC. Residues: CASSASPGEQYF.

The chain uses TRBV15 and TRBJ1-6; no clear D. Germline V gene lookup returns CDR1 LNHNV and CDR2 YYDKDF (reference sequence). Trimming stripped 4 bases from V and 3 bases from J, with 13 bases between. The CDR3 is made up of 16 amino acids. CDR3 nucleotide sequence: TGTGCCACCAGCACCTACGACACGCACTATAATTCACCCCTCCACTTT. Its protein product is CATSTYDTHYNSPLHF. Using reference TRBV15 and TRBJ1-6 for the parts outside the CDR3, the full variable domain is DAMVIQNPRYQVTQFGKPVTLSCSQTLNHNVMYWYQQKSSQAPKLLFHYYDKDFNNEADTPDNFQSRRPNTSFCFLDIRSPGLGDTAMYLCATSTYDTHYNSPLHFGNGTRLTVT.

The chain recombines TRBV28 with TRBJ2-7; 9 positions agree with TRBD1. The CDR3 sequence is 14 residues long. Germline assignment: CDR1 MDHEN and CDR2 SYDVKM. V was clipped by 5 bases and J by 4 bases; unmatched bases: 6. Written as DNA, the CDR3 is TGTGCCAGCAGTCTCCCGGGACAGGGTTACGAGCAGTACTTC. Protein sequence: CASSLPGQGYEQYF.

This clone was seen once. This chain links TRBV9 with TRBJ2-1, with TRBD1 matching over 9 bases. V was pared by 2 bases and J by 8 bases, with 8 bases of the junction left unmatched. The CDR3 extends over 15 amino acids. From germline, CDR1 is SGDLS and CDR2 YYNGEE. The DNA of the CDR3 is TGTGCCAGCAGCGTCCGGGACAGGGAATATTATGAGCAGTTCTTC. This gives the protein CASSVRDREYYEQFF. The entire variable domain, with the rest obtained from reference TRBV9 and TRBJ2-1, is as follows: DSGVTQTPKHLITATGQRVTLRCSPRSGDLSVYWYQQSLDQGLQFLIQYYNGEERAKGNILERFSAQQFPDLHSELNLSSLELGDSALYFCASSVRDREYYEQFFGPGTRLTVL.

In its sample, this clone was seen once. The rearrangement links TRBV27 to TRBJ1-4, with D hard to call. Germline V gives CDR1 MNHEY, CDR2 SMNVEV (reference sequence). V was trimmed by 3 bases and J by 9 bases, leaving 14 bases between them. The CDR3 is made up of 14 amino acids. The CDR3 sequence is CASSLIGLGKKLFF. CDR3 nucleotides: TGTGCCAGCAGTTTGATCGGGTTGGGGAAAAAACTGTTTTTT. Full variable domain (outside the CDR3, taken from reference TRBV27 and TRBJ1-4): EAQVTQNPRYLITVTGKKLTVTCSQNMNHEYMSWYRQDPGLGLRQIYYSMNVEVTDKGDVPEGYKVSRKEKRNFPLILESPSPNQTSLYFCASSLIGLGKKLFFGSGTQLSVL.

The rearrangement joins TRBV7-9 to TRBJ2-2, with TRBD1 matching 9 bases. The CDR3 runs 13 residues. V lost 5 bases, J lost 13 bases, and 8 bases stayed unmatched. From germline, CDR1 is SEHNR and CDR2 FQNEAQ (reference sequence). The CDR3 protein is CASSPLGQGRLFF. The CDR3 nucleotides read TGTGCCAGCAGCCCACTGGGACAGGGAAGGCTGTTTTTT.

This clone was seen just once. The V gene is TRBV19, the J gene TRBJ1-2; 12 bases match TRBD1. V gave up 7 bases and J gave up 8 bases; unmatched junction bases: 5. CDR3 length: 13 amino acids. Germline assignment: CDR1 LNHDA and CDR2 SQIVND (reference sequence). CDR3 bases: TGTGCCAGTACCAGGGACAGGGGGCACGGCTACACCTTC. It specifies CASTRDRGHGYTF. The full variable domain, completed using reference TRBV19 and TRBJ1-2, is DGGITQSPKYLFRKEGQNVTLSCEQNLNHDAMYWYRQDPGQGLRLIYYSQIVNDFQKGDIAEGYSVSREKKESFPLTVTSAQKNPTAFYLCASTRDRGHGYTFGSGTRLTVV.